This T cell receptor beta chain is drawn from a study of response to subunit inactivated influenza vaccine. This clonotype was seen ten or more times. The antigen remains undetermined. CDR3 length equals 17 residues. V lost 2 bases to trimming and J lost 2 bases; unmatched junction nucleotides: 10. The germline V gene encodes CDR1 MNHNS and CDR2 SASEGT. Study results and limitations: Authors suggested each seasonal influenza vaccination recruits few new T cells.

One entry per CDR3 protein results from TCRdb running MiXCR on the RT-PCR reads. The table records 530,000 or so distinct CDR3 sequences, about 14% of them present only once. V and J are TRBV6-1 and TRBJ2-3; 7 nucleotides agree with TRBD1. Sequencing used PBMCs from blood, obtained about 12 days after vaccination. The clonotype was recovered from a man aged 50 or older who received an inactivated influenza vaccine. The CDR3 sequence is CASSETRGQQLTDTQYF. The CDR3 DNA sequence: TGTGCCAGCAGTGAAACGAGGGGACAGCAACTCACAGATACGCAGTATTTT.